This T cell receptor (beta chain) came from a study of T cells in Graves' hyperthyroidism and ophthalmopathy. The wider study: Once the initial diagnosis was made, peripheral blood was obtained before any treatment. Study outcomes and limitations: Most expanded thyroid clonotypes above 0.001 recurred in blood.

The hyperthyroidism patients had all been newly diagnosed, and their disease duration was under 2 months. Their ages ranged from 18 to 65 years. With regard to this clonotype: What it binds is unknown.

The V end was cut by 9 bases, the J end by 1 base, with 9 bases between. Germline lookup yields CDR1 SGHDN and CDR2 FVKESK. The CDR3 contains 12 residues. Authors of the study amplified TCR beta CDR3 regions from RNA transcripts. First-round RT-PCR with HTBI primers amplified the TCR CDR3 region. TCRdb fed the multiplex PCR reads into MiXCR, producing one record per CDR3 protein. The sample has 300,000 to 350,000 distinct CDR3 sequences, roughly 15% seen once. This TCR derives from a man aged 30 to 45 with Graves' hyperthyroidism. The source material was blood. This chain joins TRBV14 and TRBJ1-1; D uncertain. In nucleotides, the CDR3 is TGTGCCAGTCAGTCAGCGAACACTGAAGCTTTCTTT. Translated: CASQSANTEAFF.